These T cell receptor beta chains were read from a single sample in a study of T cell clones after liver transplantation. Libraries were prepared by immunoSEQ multiplex PCR; TCRdb keeps only in-frame clonotypes and omits some of them. Of 65,000 to 90,000 clones listed, about nine tenths are singletons. The material was CD4+ T cells from blood, obtained before liver transplant. The receptor source for this set is a human donor who received a liver transplant. Each CDR3 is given without its conserved first and last residue. Fields, in order: V gene, J gene, CDR3 length, CDR3 protein.

V gene: TRBV5-6; J gene: TRBJ2-5; CDR3 length: 14; CDR3 protein: ASSLSGTSVEKTQY
V gene: TRBV19; J gene: TRBJ1-1; CDR3 length: 12; CDR3 protein: ASSTQGADTEAF
V gene: TRBV18; J gene: TRBJ2-7; CDR3 length: 13; CDR3 protein: ASSPEAGSPYEQY
V gene: TRBV6-1; J gene: TRBJ2-3; CDR3 length: 11; CDR3 protein: ASSGQHTDTQY
V gene: TRBV30; J gene: TRBJ1-1; CDR3 length: 12; CDR3 protein: AWSVPGGGTEAF
V gene: TRBV7-9; J gene: TRBJ2-3; CDR3 length: 12; CDR3 protein: ASSASDSLGRQY
V gene: TRBV6-1; J gene: TRBJ2-1; CDR3 length: 12; CDR3 protein: ASSDTSLGYEQF
V gene: TRBV29-1; J gene: TRBJ2-1; CDR3 length: 13; CDR3 protein: SVGVTGGRYNEQF
V gene: TRBV19; J gene: TRBJ2-7; CDR3 length: 13; CDR3 protein: ASSIFLGRSYEQY
V gene: TRBV19; J gene: TRBJ2-5; CDR3 length: 14; CDR3 protein: ASSPWGLALRETQY
V gene: TRBV14; J gene: TRBJ1-2; CDR3 length: 11; CDR3 protein: ASSPDRVYGYT
V gene: TRBV7-2; J gene: TRBJ2-3; CDR3 length: 10; CDR3 protein: ASSSPGPTQY
V gene: TRBV27; J gene: TRBJ2-2; CDR3 length: 14; CDR3 protein: ASSLSKGVGTGELF
V gene: TRBV5-6; J gene: TRBJ2-2; CDR3 length: 13; CDR3 protein: ASSLASGRGGELF
V gene: TRBV5-1; J gene: TRBJ2-3; CDR3 length: 12; CDR3 protein: ASSSRQGADTQY
V gene: TRBV5-1; J gene: TRBJ2-5; CDR3 length: 12; CDR3 protein: ASSKGTGQETQY
V gene: TRBV15; J gene: TRBJ2-1; CDR3 length: 9; CDR3 protein: AAGRADEQF
V gene: TRBV18; J gene: TRBJ2-5; CDR3 length: 11; CDR3 protein: ASSLPGQETQY
V gene: TRBV19; J gene: TRBJ1-2; CDR3 length: 14; CDR3 protein: ASTPGQGLKQHGYT
V gene: TRBV5-4; J gene: TRBJ2-7; CDR3 length: 12; CDR3 protein: ASSLGAPSYEQY
V gene: TRBV6-1; J gene: TRBJ1-5; CDR3 length: 11; CDR3 protein: ASSEQARATQH
V gene: TRBV11-3; J gene: TRBJ2-6; CDR3 length: 13; CDR3 protein: ASSPGLAGANVLT
V gene: TRBV2; J gene: TRBJ2-2; CDR3 length: 13; CDR3 protein: ASKGKTLNTGELF
V gene: TRBV29-1; J gene: TRBJ2-5; CDR3 length: 11; CDR3 protein: SVVELAGETQY
V gene: TRBV5-4; J gene: TRBJ1-5; CDR3 length: 12; CDR3 protein: ASSRDGLDQPQH
V gene: TRBV9; J gene: TRBJ2-6; CDR3 length: 13; CDR3 protein: ASRRGLSGANVLT
V gene: TRBV18; J gene: TRBJ1-2; CDR3 length: 12; CDR3 protein: ASSRTQDNYGYT
V gene: TRBV11-1; J gene: TRBJ2-7; CDR3 length: 12; CDR3 protein: ASTQGAGAYEQY
V gene: TRBV11-3; J gene: TRBJ2-4; CDR3 length: 16; CDR3 protein: ASSSLNRWGTRANIQY
V gene: TRBV23-1; J gene: TRBJ2-2; CDR3 length: 16; CDR3 protein: ASSQFPPGTGVPGELF
V gene: TRBV2; J gene: TRBJ2-1; CDR3 length: 13; CDR3 protein: ASSEARGSSDEQF
V gene: TRBV7-2; J gene: TRBJ2-3; CDR3 length: 13; CDR3 protein: ASSLDGRIVDTQY
V gene: TRBV10-3; J gene: TRBJ1-5; CDR3 length: 15; CDR3 protein: AISEQEGTPYNQPQH
V gene: TRBV7-9; J gene: TRBJ2-4; CDR3 length: 13; CDR3 protein: ASSQRGLAKNIQY
V gene: TRBV12-5; J gene: TRBJ1-2; CDR3 length: 12; CDR3 protein: ASGLGTGGNGYT
V gene: TRBV7-9; J gene: TRBJ2-6; CDR3 length: 12; CDR3 protein: ASSLEGGAHVLT
V gene: TRBV18; J gene: TRBJ1-5; CDR3 length: 11; CDR3 protein: ASSPYSNQPQH
V gene: TRBV19; J gene: TRBJ2-7; CDR3 length: 15; CDR3 protein: ASRGGLAGDDFGEQY
V gene: TRBV14; J gene: TRBJ2-3; CDR3 length: 11; CDR3 protein: ASSPVSLDTQY
V gene: TRBV5-8; J gene: TRBJ2-5; CDR3 length: 11; CDR3 protein: ASSFSSQETQY